This T cell receptor beta chain is drawn from a study of PD-1 blockade in classical Hodgkin lymphoma. Clones were read by immunoSEQ multiplex PCR, and TCRdb kept only the in-frame ones, dropping some. The sample gives approximately 27,000 clones, over 75% of which show up once; less than 20% is in the top ten. This sample's time point: cycle 4 day 1 (C4D1), after 6 weeks of nivolumab. The patients all showed relapse after autologous stem cell transplantation, while their brentuximab vedotin exposure varied. The germline V gene has CDR1 MDHEN and CDR2 SYDVKM. Trimming took off 4 bases at V and 0 bases at J, with 21 bases between the two ends. The CDR3 runs to 18 residues.

Sequencing was performed on peripheral blood mononuclear cells (PBMCs), taken before the fourth cycle of nivolumab. This chain links TRBV28 with TRBJ1-2, with D unresolved. The receptor comes from a human donor with classical Hodgkin lymphoma. The CDR3 nucleotides are TGTGCCAGCAGTTCCAGAAGGGTTCGGGCCCGCACTAACTATGGCTACACCTTC. Translation: CASSSRRVRARTNYGYTF.